The 10 T cell receptor beta chains presented below share a single source sample, sequenced in a study of control samples from healthy donors and cancer patients. Assay: immunoSEQ multiplex PCR; the TCRdb copy retains only in-frame clones and omits some. The sample includes around 81,000 clones, more than 80% of them seen just once. Sequenced input: blood. Receptors originate from a woman in her twenties or thirties in good health.

The V gene is TRBV7-2, the J gene TRBJ2-3; possibly TRBD1 or TRBD2 for D (5 bases each). Looked up from germline, CDR1 is SGHTA and CDR2 is FQGNSA. The CDR3 extends over 14 amino acids. V was pared by 6 bases and J by 6 bases, with 16 bases between. CDR3 sequence (DNA): TGTGCCAGCAGTCCTACTAGAGGGGCGGATACGCAGTATTTT. It codes for CASSPTRGADTQYF.

The chain employs TRBV29-1 and TRBJ1-1; 8 bases map to TRBD1. This CDR3 comprises 14 residues. CDR1 is SQVTM and CDR2 is ANQGSEA in the germline V gene. Germline trimming cut 5 bases from V and 1 base from J; bases unmatched to any gene: 6. CDR3 amino acids: CSVWDRNWNTEAFF. The CDR3 bases are TGCAGCGTTTGGGACAGGAATTGGAACACTGAAGCTTTCTTT.

The chain joins TRBV19 to TRBJ2-7, with D unresolved. Between the trimmed V and J ends, which lost 3 bases and 6 bases, there was a span of 6 bases. This CDR3 is built from 11 residues. CDR1 is LNHDA, CDR2 SQIVND, per germline (reference sequence). The CDR3 region has the DNA TGTGCCAGTAGTATCCCCAGCGAGCAGTACTTC. Translated: CASSIPSEQYF.

The genes are TRBV19 and TRBJ1-4, with 9 bases identical to TRBD1. Germline CDR1 reads LNHDA; CDR2 reads SQIVND (reference sequence). Trimming cost V 2 bases and J 8 bases; bases outside gene matches: 6. CDR3 length equals 15 residues. The CDR3 here is CASSISRGQGEKLFF. The CDR3 region has the DNA TGTGCCAGTAGTATAAGTCGGGGACAGGGAGAAAAACTGTTTTTT.

This chain links TRBV3-1 (or the pseudogene TRBV3-2) with TRBJ1-2; 8 bases are a match to TRBD1. CDR3 size: 15 residues. Looked up from germline, CDR1 is LGHDT and CDR2 is YNNKEL (reference sequence). Germline trimming cut 2 bases from V and 3 bases from J; bases unmatched to any gene: 5. CDR3 protein: CASSQLGTGDYGYTF. CDR3 DNA: TGTGCCAGCAGCCAACTCGGGACAGGCGACTATGGCTACACCTTC.

The rearrangement joins TRBV12-5 to TRBJ1-2; D might be TRBD1 (5 bases). Between the trimmed V and J ends, which lost 5 bases and 4 bases, there was a span of 14 bases. The germline CDR1 and CDR2 sequences are LGHNT and FRNRAP. CDR3 size: 14 residues. CDR3 loop: CASGPVDSLYGYTF. The CDR3 DNA reads as TGTGCTAGTGGTCCAGTAGACAGTCTCTATGGCTACACCTTC. The complete variable domain, with remaining parts taken from reference TRBV12-5 and TRBJ1-2, reads DARVTQTPRHKVTEMGQEVTMRCQPILGHNTVFWYRQTMMQGLELLAYFRNRAPLDDSGMPKDRFSAEMPDATLATLKIQPSEPRDSAVYFCASGPVDSLYGYTFGSGTRLTVV.

CDR3 sequence (DNA): TGTGCCAGCAGTTCAGTCGAGAAAGGCTACACCTTC. This sequence encodes CASSSVEKGYTF. The chain joins TRBV28 to TRBJ1-2; no firm D call. Germline V gene data show CDR1 as MDHEN and CDR2 as SYDVKM. The CDR3 totals 12 residues. The germline V and J ends were trimmed by 4 bases and 8 bases, with 11 bases remaining between them.

The chain uses TRBV5-1 and TRBJ2-2; 15 bases are a match to TRBD2. V was pared by 3 bases and J by 0 bases, with 12 bases of the junction left unmatched. Germline loops: CDR1 SGHRS, CDR2 YFSETQ. The CDR3 spans 21 residues. Written as DNA, the CDR3 is TGCGCCAGCAGCTCCCCTAGGATGGGACTAGCGGGAGGATCGAACACCGGGGAGCTGTTTTTT. This gives the protein CASSSPRMGLAGGSNTGELFF.

This rearrangement joins TRBV3-1 (or the pseudogene TRBV3-2) to TRBJ2-3; possibly TRBD1 or TRBD2 for D (5 bases each). CDR1 LGHDT and CDR2 YNNKEL come from the germline V gene (reference sequence). This CDR3 contains 14 residues. Trimming removed 4 bases from V and 5 bases from J, with 13 bases in between. The CDR3 nucleotides are TGTGCCAGCAGCCCGACGGGGCTGGGAGATACGCAGTATTTT. Protein product: CASSPTGLGDTQYF.

The chain uses TRBV7-9 and TRBJ1-3; 9 nucleotides agree with TRBD1. V trimming: 5 bases; J trimming: 0 bases; junction bases outside the gene matches: 8. Germline lookup yields CDR1 SEHNR and CDR2 FQNEAQ (reference sequence). The CDR3 sequence is 17 residues long. In nucleotides, the CDR3 is TGTGCCAGCAGCAAGATCCGGGACAGGGCCTCTGGAAACACCATATATTTT. It is translated as CASSKIRDRASGNTIYF.